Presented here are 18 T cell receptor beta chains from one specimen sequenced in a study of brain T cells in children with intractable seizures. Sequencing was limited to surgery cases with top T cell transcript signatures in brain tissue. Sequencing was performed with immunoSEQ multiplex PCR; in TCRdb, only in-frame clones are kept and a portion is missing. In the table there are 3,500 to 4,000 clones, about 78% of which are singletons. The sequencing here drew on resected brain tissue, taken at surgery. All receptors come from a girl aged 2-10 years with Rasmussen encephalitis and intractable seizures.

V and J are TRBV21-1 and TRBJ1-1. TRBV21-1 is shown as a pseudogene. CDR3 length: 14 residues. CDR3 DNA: TGTGCCAGCGCCGGGGCCGGATTGAACACTGAAGCTTTCTTT. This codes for CASAGAGLNTEAFF.

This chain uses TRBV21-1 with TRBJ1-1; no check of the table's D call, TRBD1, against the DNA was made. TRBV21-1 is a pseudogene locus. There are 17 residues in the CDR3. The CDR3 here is CASSKAEGTGDIYGAFF. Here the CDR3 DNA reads TGTGCCAGCAGCAAAGCGGAAGGGACAGGGGATATTTATGGAGCTTTCTTT.

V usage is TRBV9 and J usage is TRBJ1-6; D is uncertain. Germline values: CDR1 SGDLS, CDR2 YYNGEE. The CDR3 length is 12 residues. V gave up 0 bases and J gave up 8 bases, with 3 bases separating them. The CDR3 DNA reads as TGTGCCAGCAGCGTAGAGGATTCACCCCTCCACTTT. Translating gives CASSVEDSPLHF.

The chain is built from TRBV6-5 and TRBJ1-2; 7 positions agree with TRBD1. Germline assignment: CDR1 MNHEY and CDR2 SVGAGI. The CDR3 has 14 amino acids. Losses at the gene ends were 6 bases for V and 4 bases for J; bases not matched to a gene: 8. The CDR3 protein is CASRVPGGIYGYTF. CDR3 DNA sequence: TGTGCCAGCAGGGTTCCAGGGGGGATCTATGGCTACACCTTC.

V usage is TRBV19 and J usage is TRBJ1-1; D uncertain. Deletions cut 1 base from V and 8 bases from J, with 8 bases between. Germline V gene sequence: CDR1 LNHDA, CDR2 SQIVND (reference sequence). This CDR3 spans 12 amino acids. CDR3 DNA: TGTGCCAGTAGTATAGGCGGTTCAGAAGCTTTCTTT. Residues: CASSIGGSEAFF.

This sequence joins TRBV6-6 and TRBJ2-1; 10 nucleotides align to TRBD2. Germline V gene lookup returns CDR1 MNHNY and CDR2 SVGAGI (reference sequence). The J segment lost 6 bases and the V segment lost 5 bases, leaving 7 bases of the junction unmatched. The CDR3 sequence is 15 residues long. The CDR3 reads CASSTTGLALNEQFF. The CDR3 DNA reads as TGTGCCAGCAGTACGACGGGACTAGCGCTCAATGAGCAGTTCTTC.

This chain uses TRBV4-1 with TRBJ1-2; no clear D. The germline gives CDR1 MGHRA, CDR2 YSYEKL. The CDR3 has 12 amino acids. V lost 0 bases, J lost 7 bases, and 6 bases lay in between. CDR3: CASSQEKGGYTF. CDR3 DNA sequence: TGCGCCAGCAGCCAAGAAAAAGGTGGCTACACCTTC.

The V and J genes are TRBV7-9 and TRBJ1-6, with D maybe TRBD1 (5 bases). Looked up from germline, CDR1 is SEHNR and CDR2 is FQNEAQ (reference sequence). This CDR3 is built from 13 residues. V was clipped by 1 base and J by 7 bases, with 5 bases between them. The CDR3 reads CASSLGGNSPLHF. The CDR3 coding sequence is TGTGCCAGCAGCTTAGGGGGGAATTCACCCCTCCACTTT.

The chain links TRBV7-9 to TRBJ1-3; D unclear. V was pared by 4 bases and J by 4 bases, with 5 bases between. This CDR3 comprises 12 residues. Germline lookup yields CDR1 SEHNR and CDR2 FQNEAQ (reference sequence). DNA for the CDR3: TGTGCCAGCAGCTCCCGGGGAAACACCATATATTTT. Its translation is CASSSRGNTIYF.

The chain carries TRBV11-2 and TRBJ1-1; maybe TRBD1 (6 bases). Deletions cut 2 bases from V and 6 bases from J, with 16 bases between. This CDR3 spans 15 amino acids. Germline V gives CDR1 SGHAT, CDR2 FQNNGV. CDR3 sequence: CASSLFWPTGSEAFF. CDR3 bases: TGTGCCAGCAGCTTATTCTGGCCAACAGGGTCTGAAGCTTTCTTT.

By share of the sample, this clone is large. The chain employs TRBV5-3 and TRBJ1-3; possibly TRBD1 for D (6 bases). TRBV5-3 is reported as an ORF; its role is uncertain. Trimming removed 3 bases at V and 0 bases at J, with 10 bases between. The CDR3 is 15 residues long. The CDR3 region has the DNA TGTGCCAGAAGCTGCAGGGACAACTCTGGAAACACCATATATTTT. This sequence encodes CARSCRDNSGNTIYF.

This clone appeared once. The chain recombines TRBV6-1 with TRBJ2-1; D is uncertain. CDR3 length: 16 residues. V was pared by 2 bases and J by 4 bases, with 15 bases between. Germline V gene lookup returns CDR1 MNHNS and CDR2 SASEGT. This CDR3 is CASSEWLGSLYNEQFF. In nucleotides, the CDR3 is TGTGCCAGCAGTGAATGGTTGGGCAGCCTTTACAATGAGCAGTTCTTC.

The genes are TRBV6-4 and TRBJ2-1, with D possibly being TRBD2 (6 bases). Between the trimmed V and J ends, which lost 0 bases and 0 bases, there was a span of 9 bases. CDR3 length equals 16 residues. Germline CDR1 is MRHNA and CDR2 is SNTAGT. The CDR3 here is CASSDSAGNSYNEQFF. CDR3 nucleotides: TGTGCCAGCAGTGACTCGGCGGGGAACTCCTACAATGAGCAGTTCTTC.

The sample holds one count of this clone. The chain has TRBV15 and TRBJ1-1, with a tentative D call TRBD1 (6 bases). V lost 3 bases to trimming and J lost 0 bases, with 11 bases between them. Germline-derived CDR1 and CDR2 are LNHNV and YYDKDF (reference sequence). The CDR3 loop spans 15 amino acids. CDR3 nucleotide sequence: TGTGCCACCAGCAGCGGGTGGACAGTGAACACTGAAGCTTTCTTT. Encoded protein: CATSSGWTVNTEAFF.

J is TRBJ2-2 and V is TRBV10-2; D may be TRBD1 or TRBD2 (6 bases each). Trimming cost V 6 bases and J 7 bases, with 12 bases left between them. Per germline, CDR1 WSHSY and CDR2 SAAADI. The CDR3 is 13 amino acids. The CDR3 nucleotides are TGCGCCAGCAGAATAGGGGGGAGCGGGGAGCTGTTTTTT. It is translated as CASRIGGSGELFF.

The CDR3: CASSLGNTEAFF. The DNA of the CDR3 is TGTGCCAGCAGCCTTGGGAACACTGAAGCTTTCTTT. The chain recombines TRBV13 with TRBJ1-1; unclear D gene. The length of the CDR3 is 12 residues. The germline V gene encodes CDR1 PRHDT and CDR2 FYEKMQ (reference sequence). V was cut by 5 bases and J by 1 base, with 5 bases left in between.

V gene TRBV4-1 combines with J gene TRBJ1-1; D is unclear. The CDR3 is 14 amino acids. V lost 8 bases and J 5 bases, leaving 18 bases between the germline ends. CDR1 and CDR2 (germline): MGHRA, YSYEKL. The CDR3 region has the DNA TGCGCCAGCTCCAGTGGTATTTCGGTGACTGAAGCTTTCTTT. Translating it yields CASSSGISVTEAFF.

The CDR3 protein is CASSLGQGYNYGYTF. The DNA for the CDR3 is TGCGCCAGCAGCTTGGGGCAGGGTTATAACTATGGCTACACCTTC. The V and J genes are TRBV5-1 and TRBJ1-2; perhaps TRBD1 as D (5 bases). Per the germline V gene, CDR1 is SGHRS and CDR2 is YFSETQ. The germline V and J ends were trimmed by 0 bases and 1 base, with 10 bases remaining between them. This CDR3 region has 15 residues.